One TCR beta chain is described in this entry. Antigen unknown. What was sequenced were expressed TCRB transcripts, since all of the isolated RNA had been reverse transcribed. TCRdb keeps only in-frame clones here, not all; method: immunoSEQ multiplex PCR. The table includes 600,000 to 700,000 clones, around 15% detected once. Isolation of CD4+ naive, central memory, regulatory and stem cell-like memory cells was achieved by sorting via CD45RO/CCR7/CD25/CD127/CD95/CD27. This sample is part of a study of beta chain features in type 1 diabetes. Study-wide context: The study examined about 100,000,000 sorted cells across all samples. Overall study findings and caveats: Any PCR bias toward short templates would affect both groups alike. In all four CD4+ subsets, TCRB CDR3 length was significantly, moderately reduced in type 1 diabetes. Among type 1 diabetes patients, VDJ junctions had fewer insertions and more deletions.

The CDR3 length is 15 residues. V lost 8 bases, J lost 2 bases, and 18 bases lay in between. Germline-derived CDR1 and CDR2 are ENHRY and SYGVKD. This clonotype was obtained from a man younger than 30 with type 1 diabetes. V is TRBV10-3 and J is TRBJ2-5, with D maybe TRBD2 (5 bases). Sequenced material: naive CD4+ T cells from blood. The CDR3 sequence: CAIGGGTQTQETQYF. The CDR3 region has the DNA TGTGCCATCGGTGGAGGCACCCAGACGCAAGAGACCCAGTACTTC.